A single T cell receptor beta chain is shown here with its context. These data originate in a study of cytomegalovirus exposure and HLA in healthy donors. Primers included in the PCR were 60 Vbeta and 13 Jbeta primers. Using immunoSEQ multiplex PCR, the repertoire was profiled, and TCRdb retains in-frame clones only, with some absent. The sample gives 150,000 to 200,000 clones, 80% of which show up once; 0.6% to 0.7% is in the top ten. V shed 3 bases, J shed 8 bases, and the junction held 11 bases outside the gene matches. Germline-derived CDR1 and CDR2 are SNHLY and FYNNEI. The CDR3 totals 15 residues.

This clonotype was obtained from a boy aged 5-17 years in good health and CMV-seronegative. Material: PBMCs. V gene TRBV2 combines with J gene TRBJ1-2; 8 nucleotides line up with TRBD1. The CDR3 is CASSERTGTVGGYTF. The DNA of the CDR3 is TGTGCCAGCAGTGAGAGGACAGGGACTGTGGGGGGCTACACCTTC.